The 19 T cell receptor beta chains below were found in one sample sequenced in a study of long-term antiretroviral therapy in people with HIV. Researchers report immunoSEQ v3.0 was run at survey level. Some clones are missing from TCRdb's copy, which holds only in-frame ones; the method was immunoSEQ multiplex PCR. The sample records around 16,000 clones, 65% to 85% being singletons. Sequenced here: unsorted PBMCs, sampled 1.2 to 1.3 years before starting antiretroviral therapy. These receptors originate from a man younger than 40 with HIV.

This clone was found once. The chain couples TRBV27 to TRBJ2-5; 8 bases align to TRBD1. In germline, CDR1 is MNHEY, CDR2 SMNVEV (reference sequence). With V trimmed by 3 bases and J by 3 bases, 9 bases remained unmatched. This CDR3 is 16 amino acids long. CDR3 DNA sequence: TGTGCCAGCAGTTTCCTGCCCGGGACAGGAGAAGAGACCCAGTACTTC. It is translated as CASSFLPGTGEETQYF.

V and J are TRBV19 and TRBJ2-3; 7 nucleotides match TRBD1. Trimming took 1 base from V and 1 from J; bases not matched to a gene: 2. The CDR3 spans 15 residues. Germline V CDR1 and CDR2: LNHDA, SQIVND (reference sequence). CDR3 sequence: CASSIGTGGTDTQYF. The CDR3 DNA sequence: TGTGCCAGTAGTATAGGGACAGGAGGCACAGATACGCAGTATTTT. Together with reference TRBV19 and TRBJ2-3, the CDR3 gives the full variable domain: DGGITQSPKYLFRKEGQNVTLSCEQNLNHDAMYWYRQDPGQGLRLIYYSQIVNDFQKGDIAEGYSVSREKKESFPLTVTSAQKNPTAFYLCASSIGTGGTDTQYFGPGTRLTVL.

J is TRBJ2-2 and V is TRBV6-5, with D unclear. This CDR3 comprises 14 residues. V was clipped by 4 bases and J by 2 bases, with 8 bases between them. Germline V gene data show CDR1 as MNHEY and CDR2 as SVGAGI. The CDR3 DNA follows: TGTGCCAGCAGTTTAAAAGGAAACACCGGGGAGCTGTTTTTT. It is translated as CASSLKGNTGELFF.

This clone was detected once. CDR3: CASSLWGQTDQPQHF. The CDR3 DNA is TGTGCCAGCAGTTTATGGGGACAAACGGATCAGCCCCAGCATTTT. The chain recombines TRBV27 with TRBJ1-5; D is possibly TRBD1 (6 bases). The germline V gene has CDR1 MNHEY and CDR2 SMNVEV (reference sequence). V was cut by 1 base and J by 5 bases, with 12 bases left in between. The CDR3 is 15 amino acids.

The V gene is TRBV10-3, the J gene TRBJ2-7; 11 bases map to TRBD2. CDR3 size: 17 residues. Germline lookup yields CDR1 ENHRY and CDR2 SYGVKD. The ends lost 3 bases at V and 2 bases at J; junction bases unmatched: 9. CDR3 amino acids: CAISDATSLAGAYEQYF. The CDR3 bases are TGTGCCATCAGTGACGCAACCTCACTAGCGGGAGCCTACGAGCAGTACTTC.

The V gene is TRBV27, the J gene TRBJ1-6; 8 bases map to TRBD1. Per germline, CDR1 MNHEY and CDR2 SMNVEV (reference sequence). V trimming: 5 bases; J trimming: 9 bases; junction bases outside the gene matches: 6. This CDR3 is 14 amino acids long. The CDR3, as DNA: TGTGCCAGCAGTCCCGGACAGGGCCTTTCACCCCTCCACTTT. Amino acids: CASSPGQGLSPLHF.

The V and J genes are TRBV15 and TRBJ2-7; D is possibly TRBD2 (5 bases). Per the germline V gene, CDR1 is LNHNV and CDR2 is YYDKDF (reference sequence). The CDR3 runs 15 residues. The ends were cut back, 5 bases at V and 2 bases at J, with 16 bases in the middle. Written as DNA, the CDR3 is TGTGCCACCAGCCGAGGAGGTATTTCCACCTACGAGCAGTACTTC. Protein sequence: CATSRGGISTYEQYF.

This clone was recorded only once. The V gene is TRBV10-3, the J gene TRBJ2-7; D tentatively fits TRBD1 or TRBD2 (5 bases each). From germline, CDR1 is ENHRY and CDR2 SYGVKD. Between the trimmed V and J ends, which lost 3 bases and 6 bases, there was a span of 12 bases. This CDR3 is built from 13 residues. The CDR3 region has the DNA TGTGCCATCAGTGATAGGGGAGAGGGCGAGCAGTACTTC. It is translated as CAISDRGEGEQYF.

V and J are TRBV7-9 and TRBJ2-1; D unclear. In germline, CDR1 is SEHNR, CDR2 FQNEAQ (reference sequence). This CDR3 is 14 amino acids long. The ends were cut back, 6 bases at V and 6 bases at J, with 15 bases in the middle. CDR3 DNA: TGTGCCAGCAGAGCCCCGACTTCGAGCAATGAGCAGTTCTTC. Its protein is CASRAPTSSNEQFF.

The rearrangement joins TRBV11-2 to TRBJ2-6; 11 bases align to TRBD2. The germline CDR1 and CDR2 sequences are SGHAT and FQNNGV. The junction had 9 bases not matched to a gene; V was cut back by 5 bases and J by 0 bases. This CDR3 spans 19 amino acids. This CDR3 reads CASSQIAGGPGSGANVLTF. The DNA for the CDR3 is TGTGCCAGCAGCCAGATAGCGGGAGGGCCGGGCTCTGGGGCCAACGTCCTGACTTTC.

This clone is a singleton in its sample. The chain uses TRBV5-5 and TRBJ2-3; TRBD2 agrees at 8 bases. The length of the CDR3 is 15 residues. Trimming at V came to 7 bases and at J to 7 bases, leaving 14 bases not matched to a gene. From germline, CDR1 is SGHKS and CDR2 YYEKEE (reference sequence). CDR3 protein: CASGRGLVSGNTQYF. DNA for the CDR3: TGTGCCAGCGGAAGGGGACTAGTCAGCGGTAATACGCAGTATTTT.

J is TRBJ2-3 and V is TRBV18; 10 bases align to TRBD1. Losses at the gene ends were 3 bases for V and 2 bases for J; bases not matched to a gene: 2. This CDR3 has 15 residues. Germline assignment: CDR1 KGHSH and CDR2 LQKENI. CDR3 bases: TGTGCCAGCTCACCGGGACAGGGGAACACAGATACGCAGTATTTT. It is translated as CASSPGQGNTDTQYF.

The table lists this clone with a few counts. This rearrangement joins TRBV12-5 to TRBJ1-2; D is perhaps TRBD1 (5 bases). The CDR3 consists of 14 residues. Trimming removed 6 bases at V and 4 bases at J, with 15 bases between. Germline V gene lookup returns CDR1 LGHNT and CDR2 FRNRAP. This CDR3 reads CASGPGRETYGYTF. The CDR3 bases are TGTGCTAGTGGCCCCGGCAGGGAGACCTATGGCTACACCTTC. Full variable domain (remainder filled in from reference TRBV12-5 and TRBJ1-2): DARVTQTPRHKVTEMGQEVTMRCQPILGHNTVFWYRQTMMQGLELLAYFRNRAPLDDSGMPKDRFSAEMPDATLATLKIQPSEPRDSAVYFCASGPGRETYGYTFGSGTRLTVV.

The chain recombines TRBV25-1 with TRBJ1-6; TRBD1 aligns across 9 bases. The CDR3 is 14 amino acids. The junction had 1 base not matched to a gene; V was cut back by 3 bases and J by 7 bases. CDR1 is MGHDK, CDR2 SYGVNS, per germline. The CDR3 sequence is CASSETGGNSPLHF. The CDR3 DNA is TGTGCCAGCAGTGAGACAGGGGGAAATTCACCCCTCCACTTT.

This clone was picked up one time. This chain connects TRBV10-3 to TRBJ2-2, with D perhaps TRBD1 (6 bases). Germline CDR1 reads ENHRY; CDR2 reads SYGVKD. The CDR3 has 16 amino acids. Trimming removed 9 bases from V and 3 bases from J, with 20 bases in between. CDR3 sequence reads: CAITGTLRGDTGELFF. For the CDR3, the DNA is TGTGCCATAACCGGGACACTAAGAGGGGACACCGGGGAGCTGTTTTTT.

V and J are TRBV11-2 and TRBJ2-1, with D unresolved. Trimming cost V 0 bases and J 6 bases, with 9 bases left between them. This CDR3 has 14 residues. The germline gives CDR1 SGHAT, CDR2 FQNNGV. CDR3 sequence: CASSLDSWGNEQFF. The CDR3 bases are TGTGCCAGCAGCTTAGACAGTTGGGGCAATGAGCAGTTCTTC.

This chain connects TRBV10-2 to TRBJ2-1; 11 bases match TRBD1. In germline, CDR1 is WSHSY, CDR2 SAAADI. The V gene end was trimmed by 3 bases and the J gene end by 2 bases; junction bases not matched to a gene: 6. The CDR3 runs to 17 residues. DNA of the CDR3: TGCGCCAGCAGTGACTTAACGGGACAGGGGGCCTACAATGAGCAGTTCTTC. It codes for CASSDLTGQGAYNEQFF.

The genes are TRBV19 and TRBJ2-2; no firm D call. Trimming shortened V by 6 bases and J by 4 bases, and 9 bases separated the two germline ends. Germline CDR1 reads LNHDA; CDR2 reads SQIVND (reference sequence). This CDR3 contains 13 residues. The CDR3 region has the DNA TGTGCCAGTAGCCTAACAGCCACCGGGGAGCTGTTTTTT. This encodes CASSLTATGELFF.

The chain joins TRBV9 to TRBJ2-7, with D possibly being TRBD1 or TRBD2 (5 bases each). V lost 5 bases to trimming and J lost 5 bases, with 14 bases between them. Germline CDR1 is SGDLS and CDR2 is YYNGEE. The CDR3 has 13 amino acids. Written as DNA, the CDR3 is TGTGCCAGCAGGAACTCCGGGACGGACGAGCAGTACTTC. Translation gives CASRNSGTDEQYF.